Listed below are T cell receptor beta chains from one sample, sequenced in a study of blood T cell repertoires in COVID-19. Using immunoSEQ multiplex PCR, the repertoire was profiled, and TCRdb retains in-frame clones only, with some absent. The sample includes roughly 320,000 clones, about 87% of them seen just once. Sequencing was performed on peripheral blood. The receptors originated from a man in his 70s with acute or convalescent COVID-19. Each CDR3 is given with its conserved first and last residue. A D gene is named only where the DNA matches it firmly. Expanded clones are given a class, and other clones once, few, many or no size at all.

abundance	v_gene	d_gene	j_gene	len	CDR3nt	CDR3aa
NA	TRBV5-1	NA	TRBJ1-4	16	TGCGCCAGCGGCCTTGGGCTTCTCGCAACTAATGAAAAACTGTTTTTT	CASGLGLLATNEKLFF
NA	TRBV5-1	TRBD2	TRBJ2-1	16	TGCGCCAGCAGCTTGAGGAGCGGGGGGGCGGTTGGGGAGCAGTTCTTC	CASSLRSGGAVGEQFF
NA	TRBV28	TRBD1	TRBJ2-4	14	TGTGCCAGCAGTAGGACAGGTGGCCAAAACATTCAGTACTTC	CASSRTGGQNIQYF
NA	TRBV19	NA	TRBJ1-1	16	TGTGCCAGTAGTCGGGGCAGGACTACCATGAACACTGAAGCTTTCTTT	CASSRGRTTMNTEAFF
once	TRBV7-9	NA	TRBJ1-6	15	TGTGCCAGCAGCTTAGAAGGAGGATCGAATTCACCCCTCCACTTT	CASSLEGGSNSPLHF
NA	TRBV2	NA	TRBJ1-4	14	TGTGCCAGCAAGTCTGGGGGACTCGGGGAAAAACTGTTTTTT	CASKSGGLGEKLFF
NA	TRBV28	NA	TRBJ1-3	12	TGTGCCAGCAAAAGGGGTAGCAACACCATATATTTT	CASKRGSNTIYF
NA	TRBV6-1	NA	TRBJ2-2	14	TGTGCCAGCAGTGAGACTATACAGTCCGGGGAGCTGTTTTTT	CASSETIQSGELFF
NA	TRBV18	NA	TRBJ2-2	13	TGTGCCAGCTCACCACGAGGGTCCGGGGAGCTGTTTTTT	CASSPRGSGELFF
NA	TRBV29-1	NA	TRBJ2-3	12	TGCAGCGGAGAGGCGGAGGCAGATACGCAGTATTTT	CSGEAEADTQYF
NA	TRBV6-5	NA	TRBJ1-2	14	TGTGCCAGCAGTAGAACAGCTGGGCCATATGGCTACACCTTC	CASSRTAGPYGYTF
NA	TRBV18	NA	TRBJ1-4	16	TGTGCCAGCTCTCACCTTGCGGGGGGGCTTGATGAAAAACTGTTTTTT	CASSHLAGGLDEKLFF
NA	TRBV9	NA	TRBJ2-1	12	TGTGCCAGCAGCGCCGATAGCGGAAAGCAGTTCTTC	CASSADSGKQFF
NA	TRBV19	NA	TRBJ1-5	13	TGTGCCAGTACACTCTCGGGGGGGGCCCCCCAGCATTTT	CASTLSGGAPQHF
NA	TRBV14	NA	TRBJ1-2	16	TGTGCCAGCAGCCAGACCGGAGAAGGCGGTCGAATACGCTACACCTTC	CASSQTGEGGRIRYTF
NA	TRBV29-1	TRBD2	TRBJ2-3	15	TGCAGCGTTGAAGGGACTAGCGGGAGGACAGATACGCAGTATTTT	CSVEGTSGRTDTQYF
NA	TRBV10-3	NA	TRBJ2-1	11	TGTGCCATTTCGGGGGGCAGCGAGCAGTTCTTC	CAISGGSEQFF
few	TRBV2	TRBD1	TRBJ1-1	12	TGTGCCAGGACAGGGGACGGCACTGAAGCTTTCTTT	CARTGDGTEAFF
NA	TRBV27	TRBD2	TRBJ2-2	17	TGTGCCAGCAGTTCTTTCGTACTAGCGGGAGTGCCCGGGGAGCTGTTTTTT	CASSSFVLAGVPGELFF
NA	TRBV10-3	TRBD1	TRBJ2-1	15	TGTGCCATCAGTGAGTCTGGGACAGGGGGTGGGGAGCAGTTCTTC	CAISESGTGGGEQFF
few	TRBV28	NA	TRBJ1-2	12	TGTGCCAGCAGTACCCCAGGATATGGCTACACCTTC	CASSTPGYGYTF
NA	TRBV2	NA	TRBJ1-6	14	TGTGCCAGCAGGGGGGGACGGACCGATTCACCCCTCCACTTT	CASRGGRTDSPLHF
few	TRBV2	TRBD1	TRBJ1-5	16	TGTGCCAGCAACCGGGACAGGGGGGGAAGCAATCAGCCCCAGCATTTT	CASNRDRGGSNQPQHF
NA	TRBV4-3	NA	TRBJ1-2	15	TGCGCCAGCAGCCAAGACGGAGGGGTTGGCTATGGCTACACCTTC	CASSQDGGVGYGYTF
NA	TRBV18	NA	TRBJ2-1	14	TGTGCCAGCTCGCAACAGGAATACTACAATGAGCAGTTCTTC	CASSQQEYYNEQFF
NA	TRBV7-2	NA	TRBJ2-4	14	TGTGCCAGCAGCTCTAATTCAGGGGTAGACATTCAGTACTTC	CASSSNSGVDIQYF
few	TRBV19	NA	TRBJ1-2	13	TGTGCCAGTACTTCCCAGGCTGACTATGGCTACACCTTC	CASTSQADYGYTF
once	TRBV11-2	TRBD1	TRBJ1-1	15	TGTGCCAGCAGCCTCGGACAGGGAAATTTCGGTGAAGCTTTCTTT	CASSLGQGNFGEAFF
NA	TRBV4-2	NA	TRBJ2-3	19	TGTGCCAGCAGCCAAGATGGGGGGAGGTCGATCGCTCGCACAGATACGCAGTATTTT	CASSQDGGRSIARTDTQYF
NA	TRBV7-2	NA	TRBJ2-5	11	TGTGCCAGCAGCTCGACAGGAGTGAAGTACTTC	CASSSTGVKYF
once	TRBV7-2	NA	TRBJ2-1	14	TGTGCCAGCAGCTTAGTGCGGGGTTACAATGAGCAGTTCTTC	CASSLVRGYNEQFF
once	TRBV27	NA	TRBJ1-2	12	TGTGCCAGCGCACCCCGGGTTGGTGGCTACACCTTC	CASAPRVGGYTF
NA	TRBV24-1	NA	TRBJ2-6	15	TGTGCCACCAGTGCGGGTTACTCTGGGGCCAACGTCCTGACTTTC	CATSAGYSGANVLTF
NA	TRBV18	TRBD1	TRBJ1-1	14	TGTGCCAGCTCACCCAACAGGGGGAGCACTGAAGCTTTCTTT	CASSPNRGSTEAFF
NA	TRBV4-3	TRBD1	TRBJ1-2	19	TGCGCCAGCAGCCACGTCATTAGGACAGGGGCCCAATCGCGCTATGGCTACACCTTC	CASSHVIRTGAQSRYGYTF
NA	TRBV20-1	NA	TRBJ2-1	17	TGCAGTGCTAGTGGGGGCCTAGACCCCCGCTCCTACAATGAGCAGTTCTTC	CSASGGLDPRSYNEQFF
NA	TRBV29-1	NA	TRBJ2-1	13	TGCAGCGTTTCCCATACTAGTTTGGATGAGCAGTTCTTC	CSVSHTSLDEQFF
NA	TRBV7-2	TRBD1	TRBJ1-2	16	TGTGCCAGCAGCTTATACCAGGGGGCGCTCGGCTATGGCTACACCTTC	CASSLYQGALGYGYTF
NA	TRBV23-1	TRBD1	TRBJ1-4	17	TGCGCCAGCAGTCAATCGGTAGGGACAGCAACTAATGAAAAACTGTTTTTT	CASSQSVGTATNEKLFF
NA	TRBV19	NA	TRBJ2-5	14	TGTGCCAGTAGTATAGGAGGGCTCCGAGAGACCCAGTACTTC	CASSIGGLRETQYF
NA	TRBV5-1	NA	TRBJ2-5	14	TGCGCCAGCAGCTACCAGGGTTCCGGAGAGACCCAGTACTTC	CASSYQGSGETQYF
NA	TRBV2	NA	TRBJ2-1	16	TGTGCCAGCAGTGAGGGAGGCGGACCCATCTACAATGAGCAGTTCTTC	CASSEGGGPIYNEQFF
NA	TRBV7-8	NA	TRBJ2-7	14	TGTGCCAGCAGCTTAATTGGGGCGGCGTACGAGCAGTACTTC	CASSLIGAAYEQYF
NA	TRBV29-1	TRBD1	TRBJ1-2	14	TGCAGCGTTGAAGTGAGACAGGGATGGCGCGGCTACACCTTC	CSVEVRQGWRGYTF
once	TRBV29-1	TRBD1	TRBJ2-3	12	TGCAGCGTTGGACAGGGGACAGATACGCAGTATTTT	CSVGQGTDTQYF
NA	TRBV11-3	TRBD2	TRBJ2-1	15	TGTGCCAGCAGCGTCGTAGCGGGGGTAAACAATGAGCAGTTCTTC	CASSVVAGVNNEQFF
NA	TRBV7-8	NA	TRBJ1-5	13	TGTGCGAGCCAAGAACAGATCAATCAGCCCCAGCATTTT	CASQEQINQPQHF
NA	TRBV7-2	TRBD1	TRBJ1-5	15	TGTGCCAGCAGCATACGGACAGGGGAGGATCAGCCCCAGCATTTT	CASSIRTGEDQPQHF
NA	TRBV6-6	NA	TRBJ2-3	15	TGTGCCAGCAGATCGCGGGGGCCTAGCACAGATACGCAGTATTTT	CASRSRGPSTDTQYF
NA	TRBV4-1	TRBD2	TRBJ2-1	15	TGCGCCAGCAGCCAATGGCAACTAGCGGGAGCGGAGCAGTTCTTC	CASSQWQLAGAEQFF
NA	TRBV7-9	NA	TRBJ1-4	18	TGTGCCAGCAGCTTTAAACAGGTTTTTGGTGCAACTAATGAAAAACTGTTTTTT	CASSFKQVFGATNEKLFF
NA	TRBV6-6	NA	TRBJ1-6	15	TGTGCCAGCAGTACACCCGGGGGTGGGAATTCACCCCTCCACTTT	CASSTPGGGNSPLHF
NA	TRBV24-1	TRBD1	TRBJ2-1	15	TGTGCCACCAGTGATTGGGACAGGGGGTACAATGAGCAGTTCTTC	CATSDWDRGYNEQFF
NA	TRBV7-9	NA	TRBJ1-2	13	TGTGCCAGCAGCTTAGCGCATGAGGATGGCTACACCTTC	CASSLAHEDGYTF
NA	TRBV4-3	NA	TRBJ1-4	14	TGCGCCAGCAGCCAAAGGGGGAACAATGAAAAACTGTTTTTT	CASSQRGNNEKLFF
NA	TRBV28	NA	TRBJ2-7	14	TGTGCCAGCAGTCGACAGCCGGAAACCTACGAGCAGTACTTC	CASSRQPETYEQYF